This paragraph covers one T cell receptor beta chain sequence. Each CDR3 protein gets one entry after TCRdb re-called the RT-PCR reads with MiXCR. The profile shows more than 550,000 distinct CDR3 sequences, 13% to 15% of them singletons. The CDR3 length is 12 residues. V was pared by 1 base and J by 10 bases, with 8 bases between. Germline V gene data show CDR1 as SGHAT and CDR2 as FQNNGV. The sequence derives from a female donor in good health, serving as a healthy control. Sequencing used memory CD4+ T cells from blood. This chain uses TRBV11-2 with TRBJ2-1, with unresolved D. This chain's CDR3 is CASSLATWEQFF. The CDR3 DNA is TGTGCCAGCAGCTTAGCTACGTGGGAGCAGTTCTTC.